This TCR beta chain appears in the sequencing data of a study of blood T cell repertoires in COVID-19. Study information: Donors in the United States, Italy and Spain gave samples during acute or convalescent COVID-19. PBMCs, B-cell-depleted T cells, or T cells were the source of the cDNA or gDNA that made up the material.

This clone occurred once. Original data processing: Amplification with reference gene primers provided the estimates of nucleated cell counts. Method: immunoSEQ multiplex PCR; TCRdb's copy keeps in-frame clones and lacks some. The V and J calls and clone size come from that table; D and trimming were worked out from the DNA. The data show about 230,000 clones, about nine tenths seen once. V was clipped by 4 bases and J by 3 bases, with 16 bases between them. From germline, CDR1 is SGHRS and CDR2 YFSETQ. The CDR3 runs 16 residues. The chain is built from TRBV5-1 and TRBJ1-4; D remains ambiguous. The source is a man aged 45-65 years with COVID-19, enrolled during active disease. Sequencing was done on a sample of peripheral blood. Here the CDR3 DNA reads TGCGCCAGCAGCGAGGGAACAATCTTCGCTAATGAAAAACTGTTTTTT. Translation gives CASSEGTIFANEKLFF.